The 30 T cell receptor beta chains below all came from one sample that was sequenced in a study of blood T cell repertoires in COVID-19. TCRdb keeps only in-frame clones here, not all; method: immunoSEQ multiplex PCR. This sample has 100,000 to 150,000 clones, with about 85% found just once. Input material: peripheral blood. The receptors were gathered from a woman older than 75 with COVID-19, enrolled during active disease.

The chain is built from TRBV4-2 and TRBJ2-7, with 13 positions matching TRBD2. Germline V lookup: CDR1 LGHNA, CDR2 YNFKEQ. J gave up 0 bases and V 0 bases, and 2 bases lay outside the gene matches. This CDR3 is 17 amino acids long. The CDR3 nucleotides are TGTGCCAGCAGCCAAGAATGGACTAGCGGGAGCTCCTACGAGCAGTACTTC. Amino acids: CASSQEWTSGSSYEQYF.

The chain has TRBV6-6 and TRBJ1-1; 8 bases line up with TRBD1. This CDR3 is 22 amino acids long. Looked up from germline, CDR1 is MNHNY and CDR2 is SVGAGI (reference sequence). J gave up 3 bases and V 5 bases, and 29 bases lay outside the gene matches. For the CDR3, the DNA is TGTGCCAGCAGTCGCCGTCTACTTCTTCGACAGGGGAGTCAAAGTCGCGACACTGAAGCTTTCTTT. Residues: CASSRRLLLRQGSQSRDTEAFF.

The chain couples TRBV5-4 to TRBJ2-3; 7 bases align to TRBD2. Looked up from germline, CDR1 is SGHNT and CDR2 is YYREEE (reference sequence). The length of the CDR3 is 14 residues. V was pared by 1 base and J by 2 bases, with 1 base of the junction left unmatched. The CDR3 DNA sequence: TGTGCCAGCAGCTTGCTAGCGGACACAGATACGCAGTATTTT. Encoded protein: CASSLLADTDTQYF.

This chain joins TRBV19 and TRBJ2-2; 8 nucleotides align to TRBD2. The trim removed 9 bases at V and 4 bases at J, leaving 10 bases unmatched. Germline V gives CDR1 LNHDA, CDR2 SQIVND (reference sequence). The CDR3 has 15 amino acids. The CDR3 region is CASNQGLVGTGELFF. The DNA for the CDR3 is TGTGCCAGCAACCAGGGACTAGTTGGCACCGGGGAGCTGTTTTTT.

Turning to this clone: At one end the junction does not follow the germline gene, possibly because of a read error. This chain uses TRBV7-9 with TRBJ2-5; 9 positions match TRBD2. The CDR3 is made up of 16 amino acids. The germline CDR1 and CDR2 sequences are SEHNR and FQNEAQ (reference sequence). The CDR3 loop reads CASSLAGQIGGETQYF. The CDR3 DNA follows: TGTGCCAGCAGCCTAGCGGGACAAATCGGCGGGGAGACCCAGTACTTC. The full variable domain, its missing parts supplied by reference TRBV7-9 and TRBJ2-5, is DTGVSQNPRHKITKRGQNVTFRCDPISEHNRLYWYRQTLGQGPEFLTYFQNEAQLEKSRLLSDRFSAERPKGSFSTLEIQRTEQGDSAMYLCASSLAGQIGGETQYFGPGTRLLVL.

This sequence joins TRBV6-2 or TRBV6-3 and TRBJ1-1; a weak D match, TRBD1 (6 bases). Germline values: CDR1 MNHEY, CDR2 SVGEGT. The CDR3 extends over 12 amino acids. The V and J ends lost 5 bases and 11 bases respectively, with 15 bases between them. The CDR3 loop is CASSRATGFAFF. The DNA of the CDR3 is TGTGCCAGCAGTCGTGCTACAGGGTTCGCTTTCTTT.

The chain is built from TRBV28 and TRBJ2-7; TRBD1 agrees at 11 bases. Germline values: CDR1 MDHEN, CDR2 SYDVKM. V lost 3 bases and J lost 3; bases outside the gene matches: 13. This CDR3 region has 18 residues. CDR3 sequence reads: CASSFLVGSGTGGYEQYF. CDR3 coding DNA: TGTGCCAGCAGTTTCTTAGTTGGGTCTGGGACAGGGGGCTACGAGCAGTACTTC. The full variable domain, its missing parts supplied by reference TRBV28 and TRBJ2-7, is DVKVTQSSRYLVKRTGEKVFLECVQDMDHENMFWYRQDPGLGLRLIYFSYDVKMKEKGDIPEGYSVSREKKERFSLILESASTNQTSMYLCASSFLVGSGTGGYEQYFGPGTRLTVT.

CDR3 sequence reads: CAISQVAGIETQYF. DNA for the CDR3: TGTGCCATCAGTCAGGTGGCGGGAATCGAGACCCAGTACTTC. The V call is TRBV10-3, the J call TRBJ2-5, with D perhaps TRBD2 (6 bases). Germline loops: CDR1 ENHRY, CDR2 SYGVKD. The CDR3 consists of 14 residues. Trimming removed 5 bases from V and 5 bases from J, with 15 bases in between.

The V call is TRBV5-6, the J call TRBJ2-7; D is unresolved. This CDR3 has 14 residues. The germline V and J ends were trimmed by 1 base and 2 bases, with 10 bases remaining between them. Germline CDR1 and CDR2: SGHDT and YYEEEE. This chain's CDR3 is CASSLKTVTYEQYF. The CDR3 DNA follows: TGTGCCAGCAGCTTGAAAACGGTTACCTACGAGCAGTACTTC.

The chain links TRBV7-2 to TRBJ2-1; 9 bases are a match to TRBD1. The V segment lost 5 bases and the J segment 7 bases; nucleotides outside the gene matches: 9. The CDR3 spans 15 residues. Germline CDR1 reads SGHTA; CDR2 reads FQGNSA. The CDR3: CASSPSGTGSNEQFF. For the CDR3, the DNA is TGTGCCAGCAGCCCTTCCGGGACAGGGTCGAATGAGCAGTTCTTC.

The rearrangement uses TRBV9 and TRBJ1-2; 9 bases are shared with TRBD1. CDR1 is SGDLS, CDR2 YYNGEE, per germline. This CDR3 is built from 16 residues. V trimming: 4 bases; J trimming: 3 bases; junction bases outside the gene matches: 10. The CDR3 DNA is TGTGCCAGCAGCCCCACGAACAGGGGGCCGGACTATGGCTACACCTTC. Translation gives CASSPTNRGPDYGYTF.

The chain joins TRBV7-2 to TRBJ1-3; 11 bases are a match to TRBD1. The germline CDR1 and CDR2 sequences are SGHTA and FQGNSA. The CDR3 length is 15 residues. Trimming at V came to 6 bases and at J to 3 bases, leaving 4 bases not matched to a gene. This CDR3 reads CASRLGTGGGNTIYF. The CDR3 DNA is TGTGCCAGCAGACTCGGGACAGGGGGTGGAAACACCATATATTTT.

The V gene is TRBV12-3 or TRBV12-4, the J gene TRBJ1-5, with D tentatively TRBD1 (5 bases). V lost 1 base, J lost 7 bases, and 8 bases lay in between. The CDR3 consists of 13 residues. CDR3 protein: CASSLGQSQPQHF. The CDR3 DNA sequence: TGTGCCAGCAGTTTAGGACAGTCCCAGCCCCAGCATTTT.

The CDR3 DNA is TGTGCCAGTAGTAACCGGGACTTTCAAGAGACCCAGTACTTC. It is translated as CASSNRDFQETQYF. The V gene is TRBV19, the J gene TRBJ2-5; perhaps TRBD2 as D (6 bases). CDR3 length: 14 residues. Trimming left V 4 bases short and J 2 bases short, with 11 bases between. Germline V CDR1 and CDR2: LNHDA, SQIVND (reference sequence).

The chain carries TRBV5-1 and TRBJ2-5; 8 bases line up with TRBD2. V trimming: 5 bases; J trimming: 3 bases; junction bases outside the gene matches: 9. Per the germline V gene, CDR1 is SGHRS and CDR2 is YFSETQ. The CDR3 totals 15 residues. The CDR3 DNA sequence: TGCGCCAGCAGGCCTCCGGGACTAGGAGAAGAGACCCAGTACTTC. Translation: CASRPPGLGEETQYF.

The chain recombines TRBV5-4 with TRBJ1-2; D perhaps matches TRBD1 (6 bases). From germline, CDR1 is SGHNT and CDR2 YYREEE (reference sequence). Between the trimmed V and J ends, which lost 3 bases and 8 bases, there was a span of 14 bases. This CDR3 comprises 13 residues. CDR3 sequence: CASSWGGARGYTF. The CDR3, as DNA: TGTGCCAGCAGCTGGGGGGGCGCGAGGGGCTACACCTTC.

The J gene is TRBJ1-2, the V gene TRBV4-3; tentative D call: TRBD1 (6 bases). The germline gives CDR1 LGHNA, CDR2 YSLEER. This CDR3 spans 15 amino acids. The V and J ends lost 0 bases and 8 bases respectively, with 16 bases between them. The CDR3 region is CASSQDTGREGGYTF. The CDR3 bases are TGCGCCAGCAGCCAAGATACAGGGAGAGAAGGGGGCTACACCTTC.

The V and J genes are TRBV28 and TRBJ2-3; 10 nucleotides match TRBD1. CDR3 length: 15 amino acids. The V gene end was trimmed by 8 bases and the J gene end by 4 bases; junction bases not matched to a gene: 9. Germline loops: CDR1 MDHEN, CDR2 SYDVKM. CDR3 DNA: TGTGCCAGCGCCAAATCCGGGACAGGGGCAGATACGCAGTATTTT. Translated: CASAKSGTGADTQYF.

The sample holds a few counts of this clone. This sequence joins TRBV7-9 and TRBJ1-2; 9 nucleotides align to TRBD1. Germline V gene data show CDR1 as SEHNR and CDR2 as FQNEAQ (reference sequence). The CDR3 runs 14 residues. V lost 6 bases and J lost 7; bases outside the gene matches: 9. CDR3 coding DNA: TGTGCCAGCAGTCCCGGGACAGGGATAATTGGCTACACCTTC. Its protein is CASSPGTGIIGYTF.

The chain is built from TRBV6-2 or TRBV6-3 and TRBJ2-7; D perhaps matches TRBD1 (5 bases). The CDR3 has 15 amino acids. The germline CDR1 and CDR2 sequences are MNHEY and SVGEGT. V was clipped by 5 bases and J by 1 base, with 15 bases between them. The CDR3 DNA is TGTGCCAGCAGTCAAGGCAGGGATGGTTCCTACGAGCAGTACTTC. It is translated as CASSQGRDGSYEQYF.

Here the CDR3 reads CAAQTLYNEQFF. CDR3 bases: TGTGCAGCCCAAACCTTATACAATGAGCAGTTCTTC. The chain is built from TRBV25-1 and TRBJ2-1; D call uncertain. Germline V gives CDR1 MGHDK, CDR2 SYGVNS. The CDR3 is made up of 12 amino acids.

This clone came up once. J is TRBJ2-7 and V is TRBV10-3; 9 bases agree with TRBD1. CDR1 is ENHRY, CDR2 SYGVKD, per germline. The CDR3 consists of 13 residues. Trimming at V came to 7 bases and at J to 5 bases, leaving 6 bases not matched to a gene. The chain's CDR3 is CAITTGQGDEQYF. The CDR3 DNA follows: TGTGCCATCACCACGGGACAGGGCGACGAGCAGTACTTC.

This chain uses TRBV7-6 with TRBJ1-4; D is uncertain. Germline lookup yields CDR1 SGHVS and CDR2 FNYEAQ. The CDR3 contains 18 residues. V was cut by 0 bases and J by 1 base, with 15 bases left in between. CDR3 bases: TGTGCCAGCAGCTTAGCGACGATAGGACGGGGAACTAATGAAAAACTGTTTTTT. It codes for CASSLATIGRGTNEKLFF.

Only a few counts were recorded for this clone. The chain is built from TRBV19 and TRBJ2-2; D not resolved. Trimming took 3 bases from V and 5 from J, leaving 7 bases between them. Germline CDR1 reads LNHDA; CDR2 reads SQIVND (reference sequence). There are 13 residues in the CDR3. The CDR3: CASSIVRTGELFF. The CDR3 DNA follows: TGTGCCAGTAGTATCGTGAGGACCGGGGAGCTGTTTTTT.

The chain recombines TRBV6-5 with TRBJ1-1; a possible D gene is TRBD1 (5 bases). The CDR3 is made up of 14 amino acids. Germline CDR1 MNHEY, CDR2 SVGAGI. The V and J ends lost 5 bases and 3 bases respectively, with 13 bases between them. The CDR3 is CASSPRVFDTEAFF. CDR3 nucleotide sequence: TGTGCCAGCAGTCCCAGGGTGTTTGACACTGAAGCTTTCTTT.

There are a few counts of this clone. This chain connects TRBV7-2 to TRBJ2-7, with 7 bases fitting TRBD2. Germline V CDR1 and CDR2: SGHTA, FQGNSA. This CDR3 is 16 amino acids long. The junction had 13 bases not matched to a gene; V was cut back by 1 base and J by 7 bases. The CDR3 DNA follows: TGTGCCAGCAGCTTAGGGGGGGGACTGGGTCGCGAAGAGCAGTACTTC. Translation: CASSLGGGLGREEQYF.

The chain links TRBV9 to TRBJ2-5; a possible D gene is TRBD1 (5 bases). Trimming removed 4 bases from V and 4 bases from J, with 14 bases in between. In germline, CDR1 is SGDLS, CDR2 YYNGEE. This CDR3 is built from 14 residues. The CDR3 here is CASSPHPGRETQYF. CDR3 in DNA: TGTGCCAGCAGCCCCCATCCAGGGCGAGAGACCCAGTACTTC.

The chain couples TRBV19 to TRBJ2-7, with D possibly matching TRBD1 (5 bases). CDR3 length: 14 residues. V was shortened by 5 bases and J by 2 bases, with 13 bases between the two germline ends. Germline values: CDR1 LNHDA, CDR2 SQIVND (reference sequence). The CDR3 coding sequence is TGTGCCAGTAGTCCGCGGACACCCCCCTACGAGCAGTACTTC. Translating gives CASSPRTPPYEQYF.

This chain links TRBV6-5 with TRBJ1-3, with TRBD1 as a possible D gene (5 bases). Germline values: CDR1 MNHEY, CDR2 SVGAGI. This CDR3 is built from 14 residues. V was clipped by 6 bases and J by 2 bases, with 11 bases between them. DNA for the CDR3: TGTGCCAGCAGCCCGGGGGTGCCTGGAAACACCATATATTTT. Its protein product is CASSPGVPGNTIYF.

As to this clone: Other DNA sequences in this sample translate to the same CDR3. The chain combines TRBV28 with TRBJ1-1; 7 bases match TRBD1. The CDR3 is 13 amino acids. The V gene's germline CDR1 is MDHEN and CDR2 SYDVKM. Unmatched junction bases numbered 0, after V lost 1 base and J lost 4 bases. The CDR3 DNA reads as TGTGCCAGCAGTTTATCAGGGGGCACTGAAGCTTTCTTT. Protein sequence: CASSLSGGTEAFF. Full variable domain (missing parts from reference TRBV28 and TRBJ1-1): DVKVTQSSRYLVKRTGEKVFLECVQDMDHENMFWYRQDPGLGLRLIYFSYDVKMKEKGDIPEGYSVSREKKERFSLILESASTNQTSMYLCASSLSGGTEAFFGQGTRLTVV.